This entry lists 5 T cell receptor beta chains sequenced from one sample in a study of human T cells and chemical hapten exposure. MiXCR was run by TCRdb on the RACE reads, yielding one entry per CDR3 protein. The sample lists about 400,000 distinct CDR3 sequences; just under 6.5% were seen once. Time point reported: patch test 2, 6 weeks after DPC sensitization. Treatment given: therapeutic diphenylcyclopropenone sensitization with weekly scalp DPC. The input for sequencing was whole blood, taken in connection with sensitization to the hapten diphenylcyclopropenone (DPC). These receptor sequences come from a young woman with alopecia areata. Some clones in this sample may be carry-over from other donors' samples.

In its sample, this clonotype was seen many times. The chain is built from TRBV2 and TRBJ1-4, with D maybe TRBD1 (5 bases). Trimming took off 2 bases at V and 13 bases at J, with 11 bases between the two ends. Germline V lookup: CDR1 SNHLY, CDR2 FYNNEI. The CDR3 is 12 amino acids. CDR3 nucleotides: TGTGCCAGCAGTGAATATACGGGGCGACTGTTTTTT. Translation: CASSEYTGRLFF.

This clonotype was detected many times. The chain is built from TRBV7-8 and TRBJ2-7, with D hard to call. This CDR3 is built from 15 residues. The germline gives CDR1 SGHVS, CDR2 FQNEAQ. Trimming removed 5 bases at V and 2 bases at J, with 16 bases between. The chain's CDR3 is CASSLKTTGPYEQYF. The CDR3 region has the DNA TGTGCCAGCAGCCTGAAAACGACGGGCCCCTACGAGCAGTACTTC.

This clonotype turned up a few times. The chain carries TRBV10-3 and TRBJ2-3; D is unclear. This CDR3 region has 15 residues. V lost 8 bases and J lost 2, with 17 bases in between. Germline CDR1 ENHRY, CDR2 SYGVKD. Here the CDR3 reads CAISSATLYTDTQYF. CDR3 DNA sequence: TGTGCCATCTCCTCGGCGACTTTATACACAGATACGCAGTATTTT.

This clonotype was found a few times. The gene calls are TRBV9 and TRBJ2-7; D could derive from TRBD1 or TRBD2 (6 bases each). The CDR3 contains 16 residues. Per the germline V gene, CDR1 is SGDLS and CDR2 is YYNGEE. V shed 3 bases and J shed 2 bases, with 18 bases lying between them. The CDR3 nucleotides read TGTGCCAGCAGCGGGCGGGACGGCAGGGGTACCTACGAGCAGTACTTC. It encodes CASSGRDGRGTYEQYF.

There are a few counts of this clonotype. V is TRBV3-1 and J is TRBJ1-5, with TRBD1 identical over 7 bases. The CDR3 consists of 14 residues. Germline CDR1 is LGHDT and CDR2 is YNNKEL (reference sequence). V trimming: 0 bases; J trimming: 12 bases; junction bases outside the gene matches: 8. The CDR3 nucleotides are TGTGCCAGCAGCCAAGAGGGGACAGTTGGATACCAGCATTTT. Its translation: CASSQEGTVGYQHF.